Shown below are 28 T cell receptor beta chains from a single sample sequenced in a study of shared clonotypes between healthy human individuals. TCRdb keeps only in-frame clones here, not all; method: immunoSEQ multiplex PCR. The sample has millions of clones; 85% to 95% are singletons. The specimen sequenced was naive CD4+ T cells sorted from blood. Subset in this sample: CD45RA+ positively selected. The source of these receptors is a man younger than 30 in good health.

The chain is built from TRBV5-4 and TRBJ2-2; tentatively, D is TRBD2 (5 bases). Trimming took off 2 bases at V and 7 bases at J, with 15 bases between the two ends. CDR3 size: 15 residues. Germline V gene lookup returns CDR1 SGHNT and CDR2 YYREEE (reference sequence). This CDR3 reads CASSLYGVVGGELFF. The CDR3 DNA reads TGTGCCAGCAGCTTATACGGGGTGGTCGGCGGGGAGCTGTTTTTT.

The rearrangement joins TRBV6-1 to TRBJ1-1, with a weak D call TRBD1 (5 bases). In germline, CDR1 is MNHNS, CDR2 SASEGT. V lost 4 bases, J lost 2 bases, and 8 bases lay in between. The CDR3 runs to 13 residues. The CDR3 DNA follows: TGTGCCAGCAGTGGGGGGATTAACACTGAAGCTTTCTTT. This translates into CASSGGINTEAFF.

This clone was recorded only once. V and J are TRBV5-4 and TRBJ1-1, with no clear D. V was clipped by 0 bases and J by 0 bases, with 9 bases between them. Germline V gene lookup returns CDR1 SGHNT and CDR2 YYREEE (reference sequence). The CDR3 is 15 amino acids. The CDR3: CASSLARNMNTEAFF. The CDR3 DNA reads TGTGCCAGCAGCTTGGCGAGGAATATGAACACTGAAGCTTTCTTT.

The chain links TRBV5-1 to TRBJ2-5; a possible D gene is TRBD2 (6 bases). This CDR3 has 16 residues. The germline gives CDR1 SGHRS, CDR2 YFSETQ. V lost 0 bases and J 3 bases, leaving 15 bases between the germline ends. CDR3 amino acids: CASSLVGGAVKETQYF. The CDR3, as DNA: TGCGCCAGCAGCTTGGTAGGCGGGGCCGTTAAAGAGACCCAGTACTTC.

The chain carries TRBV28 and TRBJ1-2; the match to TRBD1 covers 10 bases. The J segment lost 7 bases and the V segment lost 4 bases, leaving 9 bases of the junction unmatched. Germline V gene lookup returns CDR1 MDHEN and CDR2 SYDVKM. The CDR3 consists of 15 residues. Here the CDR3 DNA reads TGTGCCAGCAGTTCCCAGACAGGGGGCGTTCGTGGCTACACCTTC. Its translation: CASSSQTGGVRGYTF.

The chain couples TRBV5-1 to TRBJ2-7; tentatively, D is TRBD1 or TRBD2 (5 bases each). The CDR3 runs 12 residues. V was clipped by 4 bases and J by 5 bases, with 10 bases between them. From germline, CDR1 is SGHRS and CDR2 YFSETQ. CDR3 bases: TGCGCCAGCAGCGAAAGAGGGGACGAGCAGTACTTC. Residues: CASSERGDEQYF. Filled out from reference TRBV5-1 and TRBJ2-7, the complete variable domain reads KAGVTQTPRYLIKTRGQQVTLSCSPISGHRSVSWYQQTPGQGLQFLFEYFSETQRNKGNFPGRFSGRQFSNSRSEMNVSTLELGDSALYLCASSERGDEQYFGPGTRLTVT.

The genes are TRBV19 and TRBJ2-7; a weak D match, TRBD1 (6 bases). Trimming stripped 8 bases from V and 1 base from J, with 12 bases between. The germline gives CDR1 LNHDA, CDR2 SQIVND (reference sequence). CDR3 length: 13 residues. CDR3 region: CASSDRPSYEQYF. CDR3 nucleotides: TGTGCCAGTTCGGACAGACCTTCCTACGAGCAGTACTTC.

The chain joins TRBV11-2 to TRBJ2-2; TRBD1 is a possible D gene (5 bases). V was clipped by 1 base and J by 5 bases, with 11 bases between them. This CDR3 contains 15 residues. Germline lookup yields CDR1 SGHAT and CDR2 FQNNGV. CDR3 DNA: TGTGCCAGCAGCTTAGTAGGGGTTCAAACCGGGGAGCTGTTTTTT. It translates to CASSLVGVQTGELFF. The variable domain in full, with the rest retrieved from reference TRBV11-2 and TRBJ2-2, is EAGVAQSPRYKIIEKRQSVAFWCNPISGHATLYWYQQILGQGPKLLIQFQNNGVVDDSQLPKDRFSAERLKGVDSTLKIQPAKLEDSAVYLCASSLVGVQTGELFFGEGSRLTVL.

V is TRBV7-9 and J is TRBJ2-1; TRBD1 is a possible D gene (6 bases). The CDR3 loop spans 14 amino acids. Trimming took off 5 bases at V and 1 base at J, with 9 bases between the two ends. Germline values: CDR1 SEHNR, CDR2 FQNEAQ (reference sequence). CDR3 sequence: CASSVDRSYNEQFF. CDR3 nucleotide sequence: TGTGCCAGCAGCGTGGACAGATCCTACAATGAGCAGTTCTTC.

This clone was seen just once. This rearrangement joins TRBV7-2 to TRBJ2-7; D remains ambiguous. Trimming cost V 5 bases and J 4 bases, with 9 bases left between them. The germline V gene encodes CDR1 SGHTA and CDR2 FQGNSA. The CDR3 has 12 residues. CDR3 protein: CASSPQSYEQYF. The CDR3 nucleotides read TGTGCCAGCAGCCCTCAATCATACGAGCAGTACTTC.

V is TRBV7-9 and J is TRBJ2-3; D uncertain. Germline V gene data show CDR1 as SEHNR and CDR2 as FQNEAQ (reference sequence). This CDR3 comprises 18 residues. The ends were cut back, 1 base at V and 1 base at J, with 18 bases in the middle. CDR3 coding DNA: TGTGCCAGCAGCTTAGTTCCCGGGCCCGGCTTGGGCACAGATACGCAGTATTTT. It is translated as CASSLVPGPGLGTDTQYF.

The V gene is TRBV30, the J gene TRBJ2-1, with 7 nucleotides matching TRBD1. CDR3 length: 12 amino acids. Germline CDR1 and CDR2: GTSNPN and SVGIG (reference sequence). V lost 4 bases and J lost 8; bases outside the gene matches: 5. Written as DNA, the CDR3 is TGTGCCTGGACCCGAGGGGGCCATGAGCAGTTCTTC. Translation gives CAWTRGGHEQFF.

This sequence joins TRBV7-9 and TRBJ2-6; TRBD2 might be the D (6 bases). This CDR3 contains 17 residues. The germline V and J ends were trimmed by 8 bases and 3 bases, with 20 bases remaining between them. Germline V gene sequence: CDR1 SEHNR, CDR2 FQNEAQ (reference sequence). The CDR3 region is CASPQGGADVGANVLTF. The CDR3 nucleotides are TGTGCCAGCCCCCAAGGAGGGGCTGATGTTGGGGCCAACGTCCTGACTTTC.

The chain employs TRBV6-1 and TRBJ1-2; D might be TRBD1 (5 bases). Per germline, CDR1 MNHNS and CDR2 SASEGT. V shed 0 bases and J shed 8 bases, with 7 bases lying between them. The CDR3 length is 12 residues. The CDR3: CASSEAQVGYTF. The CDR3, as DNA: TGTGCCAGCAGTGAAGCACAGGTGGGCTACACCTTC.

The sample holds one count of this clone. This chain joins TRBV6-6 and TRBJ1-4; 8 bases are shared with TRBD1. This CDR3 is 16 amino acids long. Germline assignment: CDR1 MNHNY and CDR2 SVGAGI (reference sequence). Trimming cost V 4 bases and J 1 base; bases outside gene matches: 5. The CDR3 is CASSSGQVLTNEKLFF. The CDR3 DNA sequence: TGTGCCAGCAGTTCGGGACAGGTCCTAACTAATGAAAAACTGTTTTTT.

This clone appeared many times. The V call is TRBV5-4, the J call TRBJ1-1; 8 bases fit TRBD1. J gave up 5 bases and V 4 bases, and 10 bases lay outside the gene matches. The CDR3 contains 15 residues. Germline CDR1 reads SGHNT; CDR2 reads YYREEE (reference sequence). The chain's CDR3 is CASSRTGSGGTEAFF. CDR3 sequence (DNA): TGTGCCAGCAGCAGGACAGGGTCAGGCGGGACTGAAGCTTTCTTT.

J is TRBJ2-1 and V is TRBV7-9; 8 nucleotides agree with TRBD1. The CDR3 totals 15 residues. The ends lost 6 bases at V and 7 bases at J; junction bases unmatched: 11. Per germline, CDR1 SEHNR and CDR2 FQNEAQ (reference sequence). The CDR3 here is CASRNIGRGPNEQFF. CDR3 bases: TGTGCCAGCAGAAACATTGGCAGGGGGCCAAATGAGCAGTTCTTC.

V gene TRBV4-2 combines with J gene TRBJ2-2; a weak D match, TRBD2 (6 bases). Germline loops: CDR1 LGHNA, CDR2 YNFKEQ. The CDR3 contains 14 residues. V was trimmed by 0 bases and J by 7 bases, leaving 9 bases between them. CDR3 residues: CASSQERGIGELFF. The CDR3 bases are TGTGCCAGCAGCCAAGAACGGGGGATCGGGGAGCTGTTTTTT.

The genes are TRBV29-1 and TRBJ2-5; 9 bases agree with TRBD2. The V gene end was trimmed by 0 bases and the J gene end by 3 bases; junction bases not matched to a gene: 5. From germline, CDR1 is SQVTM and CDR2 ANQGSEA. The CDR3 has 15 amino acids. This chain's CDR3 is CSVEDWPSGEETQYF. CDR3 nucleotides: TGCAGCGTTGAAGATTGGCCTAGCGGGGAAGAGACCCAGTACTTC.

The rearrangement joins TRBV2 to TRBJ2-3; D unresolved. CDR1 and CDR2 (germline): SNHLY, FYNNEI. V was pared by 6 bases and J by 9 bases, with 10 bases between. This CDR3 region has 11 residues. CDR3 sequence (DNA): TGTGCCAGCAGGAGAGTTGGAACGCAGTATTTT. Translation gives CASRRVGTQYF.

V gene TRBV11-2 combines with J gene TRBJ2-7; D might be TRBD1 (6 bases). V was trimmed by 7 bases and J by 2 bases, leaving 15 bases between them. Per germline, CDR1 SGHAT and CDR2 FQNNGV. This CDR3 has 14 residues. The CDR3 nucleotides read TGTGCCAGCAACGTACAGGGTGCTGCCTACGAGCAGTACTTC. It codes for CASNVQGAAYEQYF.

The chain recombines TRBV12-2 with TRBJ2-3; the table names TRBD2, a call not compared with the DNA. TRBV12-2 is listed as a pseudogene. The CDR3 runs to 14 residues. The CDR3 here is CASRRLSSTDTQYF. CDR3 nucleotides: TGTGCAAGTCGGAGACTTTCTAGCACAGATACGCAGTATTTT.

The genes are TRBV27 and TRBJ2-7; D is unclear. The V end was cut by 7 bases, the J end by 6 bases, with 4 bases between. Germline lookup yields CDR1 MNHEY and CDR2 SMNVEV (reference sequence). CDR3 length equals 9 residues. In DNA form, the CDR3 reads TGTGCCAGCACACCCGAGCAGTACTTC. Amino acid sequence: CASTPEQYF.

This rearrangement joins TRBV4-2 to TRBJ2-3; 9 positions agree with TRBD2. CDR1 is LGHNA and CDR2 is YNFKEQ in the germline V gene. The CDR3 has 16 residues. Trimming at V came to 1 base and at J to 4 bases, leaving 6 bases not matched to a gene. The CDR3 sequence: CASSQGGGERADTQYF. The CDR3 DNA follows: TGTGCCAGCAGCCAAGGCGGGGGGGAGAGGGCAGATACGCAGTATTTT.

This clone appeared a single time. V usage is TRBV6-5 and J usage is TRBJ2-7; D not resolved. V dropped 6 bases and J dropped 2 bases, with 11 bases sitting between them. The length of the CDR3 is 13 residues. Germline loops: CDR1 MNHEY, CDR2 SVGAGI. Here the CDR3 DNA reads TGTGCCAGCAGCCTGGGATTCGCCTACGAGCAGTACTTC. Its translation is CASSLGFAYEQYF.

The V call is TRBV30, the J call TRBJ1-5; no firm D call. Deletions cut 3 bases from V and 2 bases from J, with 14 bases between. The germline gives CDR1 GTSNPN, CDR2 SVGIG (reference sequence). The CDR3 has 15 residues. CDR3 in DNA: TGTGCCTGGAGCCTCCTGGGTTCCGGCAATCAGCCCCAGCATTTT. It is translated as CAWSLLGSGNQPQHF.

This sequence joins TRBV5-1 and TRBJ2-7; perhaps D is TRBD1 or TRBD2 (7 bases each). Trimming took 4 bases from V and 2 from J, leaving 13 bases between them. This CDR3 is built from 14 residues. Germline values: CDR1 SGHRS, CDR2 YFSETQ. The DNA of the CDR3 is TGCGCCAGCAGCCGGGAGGACAGGACCTACGAGCAGTACTTC. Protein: CASSREDRTYEQYF.

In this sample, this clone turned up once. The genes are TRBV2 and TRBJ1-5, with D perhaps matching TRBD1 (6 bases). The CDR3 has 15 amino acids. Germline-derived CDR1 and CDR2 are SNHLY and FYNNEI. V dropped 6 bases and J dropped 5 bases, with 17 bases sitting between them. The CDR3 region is CASSQDRWSDQPQHF. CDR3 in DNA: TGTGCCAGCAGCCAAGACAGGTGGAGCGATCAGCCCCAGCATTTT.